The clone carrying this T cell receptor (beta chain) appeared a few times. Its target is unknown. The sample originates from a study of T-cell memory formation after mild COVID-19. Across the whole study: TCR clusters were largely donor specific. Regarding the study as a whole: Contracting CD8+ clones were enriched in EMRA, CD4+ mainly in CM and EM. Certain responding clones were present in pre-infection memory, suggesting participation of cross-reactive memory.

V lost 4 bases and J lost 5; bases outside the gene matches: 2. The CDR3 consists of 13 residues. Germline CDR1 reads WSHSY; CDR2 reads SAAADI. The authors produced TCR alpha and TCR beta cDNA libraries with sample barcodes and UMIs by 5'RACE using constant-segment primers. TCRdb passed the 5' RACE reads through MiXCR, listing each CDR3 protein once. The repertoire has approximately 390,000 distinct CDR3 sequences, about 16% of them found once; the top ten carry 20% to 25%. The chain links TRBV10-2 to TRBJ2-3; 8 bases line up with TRBD2. The origin of this receptor is a man between 18 and 29 years old who had mild COVID-19 (a few samples of this study predate the infection). Cell type and time point are not known. The material sequenced was PBMCs or a T cell subset sorted from them (not recorded which). The CDR3 DNA reads TGCGCCAGCAGTGCTAGCGGGCTAGATACGCAGTATTTT. It encodes CASSASGLDTQYF.